This T cell receptor (beta chain) was obtained from a study of spatial heterogeneity in lung cancer (dated by TCRdb to the late 2010s). Study-wide context: Beta-chain transcripts were consistently detected in greater numbers than alpha-chain transcripts, which likely reflects a higher abundance of beta-chain transcripts. In the raw uncorrected reads, each unique combination of TCR and UMI appeared on average more than ten times. In non-small cell lung cancer, the study quantitatively compared TCR alpha and beta repertoires across several tumor regions, matched nontumor lung, and blood. Nonsynonymous mutation counts, determined by whole-exome sequencing of tumor tissue, were related to TCR repertoire features. Both alpha and beta chains were TCR-sequenced in hundreds of tumor regions, 64 matched nontumor lung samples and around 54 PBMC samples obtained at surgery.

Overall study results and their limits: Additional single-cell paired TCR alpha and beta sequencing was considered necessary to confirm, at a functional level, the hypothesis that regional TCRs recognize regional mutations. Ubiquitous expanded tumor TCRs showed up in blood more often at tumor resection than at routine follow-up.

Per the publication, the time point label means: sample taken at primary tumor resection. Without any cell sorting, TCR sequencing was performed on whole RNA extracted either from tumor and nontumor lung tissue or from cryopreserved PBMC samples. Donors were 65 to 85 patients with early-stage, untreated non-small cell lung cancer from the lung TRACERx cohort. Only patients with enough RNA available from two or more tumor regions were chosen for TCR sequencing. Reading from cysteine to phenylalanine, the CDR3 counts 17 amino acids. CDR3 DNA is the only sequence kept; it has 51 bases, read in frame from the first base. V loses 5 bases of germline sequence and J loses 2 bases, and the interval between the two ends is 19 bases. With respect to this clonotype: The antigen it recognizes is unknown. The input lacks base qualities; no much larger clone sits a single base away.

The protocol used for the library was 5' RACE. The sequencer was a NextSeq 500. To allow correction of PCR and sequencing errors, the TCR library protocol tagged every TCR cDNA molecule with a unique molecular identifier. As for the original processing: Decombinator tools were used for TCR identification, UMI-based error correction and CDR3 extraction. TCRs above a frequency of 2 per 1,000, corresponding to the top 1% of the tumor frequency distribution, were defined as expanded. Each repertoire was subsampled 100 times to 5,000 TCRs, after which Renyi diversity was computed with the R vegan package. CDR3 similarity networks were built from amino acid triplet string-kernel similarity, connecting CDR3s with pairwise similarity above 0.82. The raw public reads went through TCRdb reprocessing: fastp at Q25, MiXCR clone calling, in-frame beta chains kept. Entries are consolidated by CDR3 protein sequence, retaining the most common genes and DNA. TCRdb, not the authors, supplied the V and J calls. The sample contains roughly 3,000 distinct CDR3 sequences, approximately 15% of them found a single time. The ten biggest clones cover approximately 88% of the sample.

Sequenced material: PBMCs, taken at surgery. This clonotype originated in a female donor with early-stage non-small cell lung cancer. The chain is assembled from TRBV12-3 or TRBV12-4 and TRBJ1-5; TRBD1 might be the D gene, on 5 matching bases. The CDR3 reads as follows: CASSLTVGQGGNQPQHF. The DNA sequence reads TGTGCCAGCAGTCTCACGGTAGGGCAGGGTGGCAATCAGCCCCAGCATTTT.